This TCR beta chain was obtained from a study of radiotherapy plus CTLA-4 blockade in lung cancer. The overall study: Of the patients, about 18% showed objective responses and around 32% attained disease control.

Ipilimumab-mediated CTLA-4 blockade plus focal radiation was given to patients having chemo-refractory metastatic non-small-cell lung cancer. The CDR3 is 17 residues long. V lost 5 bases to trimming and J lost 0 bases; unmatched junction nucleotides: 13. CDR1 and CDR2 (germline): SQVTM, ANQGSEA. For this clone: Its target is not known.

This table comes from immunoSEQ multiplex PCR, and its TCRdb copy is limited to in-frame clones, with some not included. The table includes about 51,000 clones, about 76% detected once. General observations from the study: Reports state that early shifts in blood T cell clones, with interferon-beta, best predicted response. After radiotherapy and ipilimumab, tumor-derived clones expanded in peripheral blood.

Material: peripheral blood, obtained from a patient treated with radiotherapy plus ipilimumab. The chain joins TRBV29-1 to TRBJ2-4; 7 nucleotides line up with TRBD1. The sequence derives from a human donor with non-small cell lung cancer who had a complete response to radiotherapy plus ipilimumab. CDR3 nucleotides: TGCAGCGTTATCGAGGACAGGCTTCTTCTAGCCAAAAACATTCAGTACTTC. This encodes CSVIEDRLLLAKNIQYF.